The rows below give T cell receptor beta chains drawn from one sample of a study of response to subunit inactivated influenza vaccine. A single record per CDR3 protein comes from TCRdb applying MiXCR to the RT-PCR reads. The sample lists a few hundred thousand distinct CDR3 sequences, approximately 10% occurring once. The data also belong to a second study, concerning T cells expressing NK-cell markers.

The sample was PBMCs from blood, taken on the day of vaccination. The receptor source for this set is a man over 45 who received an inactivated influenza vaccine. CDR3s leave out the opening cysteine and the closing phenylalanine or tryptophan.

v_call cdr3_length cdr3_aa
TRBV4-3 14 ASILPGLAVSYEQY
TRBV9 11 ASSARPGETQY
TRBV28 14 ASSIGGQGGYQPQH
TRBV11-3 15 ASSPRTPGGMNTEAF
TRBV15 12 ATSRDGAFDEAF
TRBV20-1 13 SAGDTEKATDTQY
TRBV12-3/TRBV12-4 15 ASSLGRVVGPSYEQY
TRBV10-3 12 ATAHEAGVDTQY
TRBV7-6 13 ASSSRDRDAYEQY
TRBV29-1 10 SVGQGSDTQY
TRBV12-3/TRBV12-4 12 ASSKRGSGNTIY
TRBV19 14 ASSTTGRLAKNIQY
TRBV11-2 13 ASSFGQGSGNTIY
TRBV15 12 ATSRDPGSFGYT
TRBV29-1 12 SVARRTSTDTQY
TRBV12-3/TRBV12-4 13 ASTLIGQPNEKLF
TRBV5-1 13 ASSSGQGRGTEAF
TRBV7-8 14 ASSLKLAGVSDTQY